These 20 T cell receptor beta chains were sequenced from one sample in a study of T cells after yellow fever vaccination. TCRdb redid the calling of the 5' RACE reads with MiXCR, one entry per CDR3 protein. Among some 390,000 distinct CDR3 sequences listed, under 7.5% were seen once. Sample: PBMCs, taken 5 days after the yellow fever booster vaccination. Receptor source: a man aged 30 to 39 who received the YFV17D yellow fever vaccine.

This clonotype has just a few counts. This sequence joins TRBV11-2 and TRBJ1-4; D possibly corresponds to TRBD1 (5 bases). The CDR3 contains 14 residues. Germline V lookup: CDR1 SGHAT, CDR2 FQNNGV. The V gene lost 6 bases and the J gene lost 10 bases, with 18 bases spanning the gap. CDR3 protein: CASSSLANRIKLFF. The CDR3 bases are TGTGCCAGCAGTTCGCTCGCCAACAGGATAAAACTGTTTTTT.

This clonotype was seen repeatedly, ten times or more. This chain uses TRBV7-2 with TRBJ2-7; TRBD2 aligns across 9 bases. J lost 4 bases, V lost 4 bases, and 5 bases had no gene match. The CDR3 length is 14 residues. CDR1 and CDR2 from the germline V gene are SGHTA and FQGNSA. CDR3 DNA: TGTGCCAGCAGCTCGACTAGCGGCCGTTACGAGCAGTACTTC. Its protein is CASSSTSGRYEQYF. The full variable domain, with the rest looked up from reference TRBV7-2 and TRBJ2-7, is GAGVSQSPSNKVTEKGKDVELRCDPISGHTALYWYRQSLGQGLEFLIYFQGNSAPDKSGLPSDRFSAERTGGSVSTLTIQRTQQEDSAVYLCASSSTSGRYEQYFGPGTRLTVT.

This clonotype came up a few times. This chain joins TRBV21-1 and TRBJ1-2; the table's TRBD1 call for D was not verified on the DNA. TRBV21-1 is noted as a pseudogene. This CDR3 region has 15 residues. CDR3 bases: TGTGCCAGCAGCGAATATATCGACAGGCACTATGGCTACACCTTC. Its translation: CASSEYIDRHYGYTF.

This clonotype has a handful of counts. The rearrangement links TRBV18 to TRBJ2-5; D tentatively reads TRBD1 or TRBD2 (5 bases each). Germline assignment: CDR1 KGHSH and CDR2 LQKENI. This CDR3 has 15 amino acids. V lost 5 bases to trimming and J lost 2 bases, with 15 bases between them. DNA for the CDR3: TGTGCCAGCTCAGGGGGTCAAAGCGGTCAAGAGACCCAGTACTTC. Its protein product is CASSGGQSGQETQYF.

This clonotype was counted many times. The chain combines TRBV5-6 with TRBJ2-1; the D is unclear. In germline, CDR1 is SGHDT, CDR2 YYEEEE. Trimming cost V 6 bases and J 0 bases, with 19 bases left between them. This CDR3 spans 17 amino acids. The CDR3 DNA is TGTGCCAGCAATTCCCCGAGTCCAAGTTCCTCCTACAATGAGCAGTTCTTC. It codes for CASNSPSPSSSYNEQFF.

This clonotype was picked up a small number of times. This chain joins TRBV27 and TRBJ2-7; 11 positions agree with TRBD2. Per the germline V gene, CDR1 is MNHEY and CDR2 is SMNVEV (reference sequence). The CDR3 loop spans 14 amino acids. V was pared by 7 bases and J by 3 bases, with 5 bases of the junction left unmatched. CDR3 protein: CASTPLAGVYEQYF. The CDR3 DNA sequence: TGTGCCAGCACTCCACTAGCGGGAGTCTACGAGCAGTACTTC.

This clonotype has ten or more counts. The rearrangement links TRBV5-1 to TRBJ2-1; 10 bases are shared with TRBD2. The CDR3 length is 15 residues. Germline CDR1 reads SGHRS; CDR2 reads YFSETQ. V dropped 4 bases and J dropped 6; count of bases not matched to a gene: 7. The CDR3 nucleotides read TGCGCCAGCAGCCACAGCGGGAGGGAGGTCAATGAGCAGTTCTTC. This encodes CASSHSGREVNEQFF. Complete variable domain (other parts from reference TRBV5-1 and TRBJ2-1): KAGVTQTPRYLIKTRGQQVTLSCSPISGHRSVSWYQQTPGQGLQFLFEYFSETQRNKGNFPGRFSGRQFSNSRSEMNVSTLELGDSALYLCASSHSGREVNEQFFGPGTRLTVL.

This clonotype has just a few counts. The V and J genes are TRBV29-1 and TRBJ2-7; 12 bases agree with TRBD2. V was pared by 6 bases and J by 6 bases, with 6 bases of the junction left unmatched. Germline V gene sequence: CDR1 SQVTM, CDR2 ANQGSEA. This CDR3 contains 13 residues. The CDR3 is CSVGTSGPAEQYF. As DNA, the CDR3 is TGCAGCGTCGGGACTAGCGGGCCTGCCGAGCAGTACTTC.

At least ten counts were recorded for this clonotype. The V call is TRBV7-2, the J call TRBJ1-1; tentatively, D is TRBD1 (5 bases). V lost 4 bases and J lost 5, with 11 bases in between. The germline gives CDR1 SGHTA, CDR2 FQGNSA. CDR3 length: 13 residues. The CDR3 DNA follows: TGTGCCAGCAGCTCCTATTGGGGGACTGAAGCTTTCTTT. Protein: CASSSYWGTEAFF. Complete variable domain (other parts from reference TRBV7-2 and TRBJ1-1): GAGVSQSPSNKVTEKGKDVELRCDPISGHTALYWYRQSLGQGLEFLIYFQGNSAPDKSGLPSDRFSAERTGGSVSTLTIQRTQQEDSAVYLCASSSYWGTEAFFGQGTRLTVV.

This clonotype was counted many times. The V and J genes are TRBV5-1 and TRBJ2-7; weak D call: TRBD2 (5 bases). The germline V and J ends were trimmed by 4 bases and 4 bases, with 12 bases remaining between them. Germline V gene sequence: CDR1 SGHRS, CDR2 YFSETQ. The CDR3 has 13 amino acids. The CDR3 loop is CASSVGSEYEQYF. CDR3 nucleotide sequence: TGCGCCAGCAGCGTCGGTAGCGAATACGAGCAGTACTTC.

This chain connects TRBV19 to TRBJ2-3, with TRBD2 matching over 8 bases. The CDR3 extends over 13 amino acids. Germline V lookup: CDR1 LNHDA, CDR2 SQIVND (reference sequence). V trimming: 7 bases; J trimming: 6 bases; junction bases outside the gene matches: 6. The DNA of the CDR3 is TGTGCCAGTACTAGTGGACTAGCTGATACGCAGTATTTT. Translation: CASTSGLADTQYF.

V gene TRBV6-2 or TRBV6-3 combines with J gene TRBJ2-5; D may match TRBD1 or TRBD2 (5 bases each). The germline V gene has CDR1 MNHEY and CDR2 SVGEGT. V was cut by 7 bases and J by 3 bases, with 15 bases left in between. The CDR3 sequence is 14 residues long. The chain's CDR3 is CASTKNWGKETQYF. The DNA of the CDR3 is TGTGCCAGCACCAAAAATTGGGGGAAAGAGACCCAGTACTTC.

This clonotype was observed a few times. The chain links TRBV28 to TRBJ2-5; 8 bases are a match to TRBD2. This CDR3 has 14 amino acids. With V trimmed by 4 bases and J by 4 bases, 5 bases remained unmatched. Germline assignment: CDR1 MDHEN and CDR2 SYDVKM. CDR3 region: CASSSGRGSETQYF. The CDR3 DNA reads TGTGCCAGCAGTTCCGGGAGGGGCTCAGAGACCCAGTACTTC.

This clonotype was seen a handful of times. The CDR3 loop is CASSDAGGWDQPQHF. CDR3 sequence (DNA): TGTGCCAGCAGTGACGCAGGGGGATGGGATCAGCCCCAGCATTTT. This chain links TRBV6-2 or TRBV6-3 with TRBJ1-5, with 7 bases that match TRBD1. Germline lookup yields CDR1 MNHEY and CDR2 SVGEGT. This CDR3 has 15 residues. The ends lost 5 bases at V and 5 bases at J; junction bases unmatched: 9.

The gene calls are TRBV4-3 and TRBJ1-2, with a weak D call TRBD1 (6 bases). This CDR3 has 14 amino acids. From germline, CDR1 is LGHNA and CDR2 YSLEER. V was trimmed by 1 base and J by 5 bases, leaving 11 bases between them. CDR3 region: CASSQGSGQYGYTF. The CDR3, as DNA: TGCGCCAGCAGCCAAGGTTCCGGACAGTATGGCTACACCTTC.

This clonotype has at least ten counts. V and J are TRBV20-1 and TRBJ1-2, with 8 bases that match TRBD1. CDR1 and CDR2 (germline): DFQATT, SNEGSKA (reference sequence). This CDR3 has 13 residues. V lost 6 bases, J lost 3 bases, and 6 bases stayed unmatched. The CDR3 DNA sequence: TGCAGTGCCCAGGACAGGGAGGACTATGGCTACACCTTC. Residues: CSAQDREDYGYTF.

This clonotype came up many times. The genes are TRBV4-2 and TRBJ2-6; TRBD2 is a possible D gene (7 bases). The CDR3 sequence is 16 residues long. Deletions cut 0 bases from V and 4 bases from J, with 10 bases between. Looked up from germline, CDR1 is LGHNA and CDR2 is YNFKEQ. The CDR3 reads CASSQEGGRGANVLTF. The CDR3, as DNA: TGTGCCAGCAGCCAAGAGGGGGGGCGCGGGGCCAACGTCCTGACTTTC.

This clonotype was seen ten or more times. The V call is TRBV20-1, the J call TRBJ2-1; the D gene could be TRBD1 or TRBD2 (5 bases each). Germline V gives CDR1 DFQATT, CDR2 SNEGSKA (reference sequence). Trimming took 3 bases from V and 1 from J, leaving 16 bases between them. The CDR3 spans 16 residues. In nucleotides, the CDR3 is TGCAGTGCTAGTTTCTGGGGGAATCGATCCTACAATGAGCAGTTCTTC. Its protein product is CSASFWGNRSYNEQFF.

This clonotype came up many times. This chain links TRBV10-2 with TRBJ1-1; maybe TRBD1 (5 bases). Trimming shortened V by 5 bases and J by 1 base, and 14 bases separated the two germline ends. The CDR3 loop spans 15 amino acids. CDR1 WSHSY and CDR2 SAAADI come from the germline V gene. The DNA for the CDR3 is TGCGCCAGCAGTACCACGGGGGGACCGAACACTGAAGCTTTCTTT. Its translation is CASSTTGGPNTEAFF.

The rearrangement uses TRBV3-1 and TRBJ2-1, with 7 positions matching TRBD2. The CDR3 consists of 14 residues. V lost 8 bases to trimming and J lost 9 bases; unmatched junction nucleotides: 13. Per the germline V gene, CDR1 is LGHDT and CDR2 is YNNKEL (reference sequence). The CDR3, as DNA: TGTGCCAGCCGGAGCGGGGCCTTAGGAGGTGAGCAGTTCTTC. It translates to CASRSGALGGEQFF.